The 31 T cell receptor beta chains reported below all come from one sample, sequenced in a study of graft-versus-host responses after intestinal transplantation (dated by TCRdb to the early 2020s). Library creation used the immunoSEQ multiplex PCR assay. TCRdb limited this immuneACCESS table to in-frame rearrangements with V and J called. A share of clones is missing; checked studies link under half to unresolved V genes, and the rest is unexplained. The sample table shows around 20,000 clones, and roughly 30% are seen once. The top ten clones comprise 9.2% of the sample. This specimen's time point label, interpreted: cells obtained before transplantation from donor or recipient. In mixed lymphocyte reactions, approximately 200,000 CFSE-labeled pre-transplant responders were plated with approximately 200,000 irradiated violet-dye-labeled stimulators and cultured for five to seven days. Sequenced material: alloreactive CD8+ T cells from a mixed lymphocyte reaction culture, taken before intestinal transplant. This specimen's cell subset or site label, per the study, means: CFSE-low proliferating T cells sorted from approximately 6-day pre-transplant mixed lymphocyte reaction (GvH or HvG direction). These receptors were collected from a human patient who received an intestinal transplant.

This clone occurred a few times. The chain uses TRBV29-1 and TRBJ2-7, with no clear D. V was clipped by 8 bases and J by 3 bases, with 14 bases between them. The CDR3 sequence is 12 residues long. Germline CDR1 SQVTM, CDR2 ANQGSEA. CDR3 protein: CSFGFSYYEQYF. The CDR3 DNA is TGCAGCTTTGGGTTTTCTTACTACGAGCAGTACTTC.

The chain links TRBV6-5 to TRBJ2-7; D unclear. This CDR3 region has 13 residues. The germline CDR1 and CDR2 sequences are MNHEY and SVGAGI. Trimming took off 2 bases at V and 6 bases at J, with 11 bases between the two ends. The CDR3 loop reads CASSYGRPSEQYF. The CDR3 region has the DNA TGTGCCAGCAGTTACGGTAGGCCCAGCGAGCAGTACTTC.

This clone came up a few times. The chain has TRBV30 and TRBJ2-7; D is undetermined. The V gene lost 0 bases and the J gene lost 9 bases, with 15 bases spanning the gap. The CDR3 spans 13 residues. Germline V lookup: CDR1 GTSNPN, CDR2 SVGIG (reference sequence). CDR3 region: CAWSVATPERQYF. The CDR3 DNA is TGTGCCTGGAGTGTGGCGACTCCCGAACGGCAGTACTTC.

The chain combines TRBV2 with TRBJ2-5; 11 nucleotides agree with TRBD2. Germline V gene sequence: CDR1 SNHLY, CDR2 FYNNEI. This CDR3 is 14 amino acids long. Trimming cost V 3 bases and J 7 bases; bases outside gene matches: 4. CDR3 nucleotide sequence: TGTGCCAGCAGTGACCTTCTAGCGGGAGGGACCCAGTACTTC. It encodes CASSDLLAGGTQYF.

The CDR3 nucleotides read TGTGCCAGCAGTTACCAGGGTTCCTACAATGAGCAGTTCTTC. It specifies CASSYQGSYNEQFF. This sequence joins TRBV6-5 and TRBJ2-1; D is possibly TRBD1 (5 bases). Germline CDR1 and CDR2: MNHEY and SVGAGI. The CDR3 contains 14 residues. Trimming shortened V by 2 bases and J by 1 base, and 6 bases separated the two germline ends.

CDR3: CASSLEPGQLSNQPQHF. In DNA form, the CDR3 reads TGTGCCAGCAGCTTAGAGCCGGGACAGCTCAGCAATCAGCCCCAGCATTTT. The rearrangement joins TRBV7-2 to TRBJ1-5; 7 bases align to TRBD1. CDR3 length equals 17 residues. In germline, CDR1 is SGHTA, CDR2 FQGNSA. Trimming at V came to 1 base and at J to 1 base, leaving 7 bases not matched to a gene.

This rearrangement joins TRBV7-6 to TRBJ2-7, with a tentative D call TRBD1 (6 bases). The CDR3 has 14 residues. V was shortened by 6 bases and J by 0 bases, with 12 bases between the two germline ends. Germline loops: CDR1 SGHVS, CDR2 FNYEAQ. This CDR3 reads CASSPGQSSYEQYF. The CDR3 DNA follows: TGTGCCAGCAGTCCCGGACAGAGCTCCTACGAGCAGTACTTC.

The V call is TRBV2, the J call TRBJ2-7; TRBD1 matches at 7 bases. The trim removed 2 bases at V and 4 bases at J, leaving 5 bases unmatched. There are 14 residues in the CDR3. Per germline, CDR1 SNHLY and CDR2 FYNNEI. The CDR3: CASSESQGVYEQYF. Written as DNA, the CDR3 is TGTGCCAGCAGTGAATCCCAGGGGGTGTACGAGCAGTACTTC.

This clone was observed once. The rearrangement uses TRBV5-6 and TRBJ1-2, with 9 bases fitting TRBD1. V lost 5 bases and J lost 3; bases outside the gene matches: 11. The germline gives CDR1 SGHDT, CDR2 YYEEEE. This CDR3 is built from 16 residues. The CDR3: CASSTDRGSPYYGYTF. In nucleotides, the CDR3 is TGTGCCAGCAGTACCGACAGGGGGTCCCCCTACTATGGCTACACCTTC.

The CDR3 DNA is TGTGCCAGCAGTTTCGGCAGTGGGTTAGGAGAAAAACTGTTTTTT. Protein product: CASSFGSGLGEKLFF. This chain links TRBV27 with TRBJ1-4, with unresolved D. V lost 3 bases and J 8 bases, leaving 16 bases between the germline ends. The CDR3 contains 15 residues. Germline V lookup: CDR1 MNHEY, CDR2 SMNVEV (reference sequence).

This clone was picked up a small number of times. This chain links TRBV9 with TRBJ2-1; D gene ambiguous. This CDR3 has 12 residues. Germline V gives CDR1 SGDLS, CDR2 YYNGEE. Trimming removed 4 bases at V and 10 bases at J, with 12 bases between. The CDR3 region has the DNA TGTGCCAGCAGCCTACCCAGTCGGGAGCAGTTCTTC. Encoded protein: CASSLPSREQFF.

The V call is TRBV6-1, the J call TRBJ2-7, with D perhaps TRBD1 (5 bases). V lost 5 bases, J lost 3 bases, and 14 bases lay in between. This CDR3 has 14 residues. Germline V CDR1 and CDR2: MNHNS, SASEGT. The CDR3 nucleotides are TGTGCCAGCAGTTTTGACAGCGCTCTCTACGAGCAGTACTTC. Translation: CASSFDSALYEQYF.

This chain uses TRBV9 with TRBJ2-7; TRBD2 matches at 9 bases. The CDR3 sequence is 14 residues long. Trimming removed 3 bases from V and 3 bases from J; junction bases left unmatched: 4. Germline CDR1 reads SGDLS; CDR2 reads YYNGEE. CDR3 coding DNA: TGTGCCAGCAGCGGGCTAGCGGGGAACTACGAGCAGTACTTC. Amino acid sequence: CASSGLAGNYEQYF.

This chain connects TRBV21-1 to TRBJ1-2. TRBV21-1 is marked as a pseudogene. This CDR3 is built from 14 residues. The CDR3 is CASSKKRGAEGYTF. CDR3 bases: TGTGCCAGCAGCAAAAAGAGGGGGGCGGAGGGCTACACCTTC.

This clone has just a few counts. This rearrangement joins TRBV28 to TRBJ2-3; D is unresolved. Germline CDR1 reads MDHEN; CDR2 reads SYDVKM. The CDR3 has 15 amino acids. The V and J ends lost 2 bases and 0 bases respectively, with 9 bases between them. The CDR3 spells CASSLDKASTDTQYF. The CDR3 DNA follows: TGTGCCAGCAGTTTAGACAAGGCTAGCACAGATACGCAGTATTTT.

J is TRBJ2-2 and V is TRBV7-3; D gene ambiguous. Germline V CDR1 and CDR2: SGHTA, FQGTGA. The CDR3 length is 14 residues. V gave up 3 bases and J gave up 2 bases, with 7 bases separating them. The CDR3 region has the DNA TGTGCCAGCAGCTTCTACGGCAACACCGGGGAGCTGTTTTTT. This codes for CASSFYGNTGELFF.

J is TRBJ2-7 and V is TRBV7-3; 7 bases are shared with TRBD2. Germline assignment: CDR1 SGHTA and CDR2 FQGTGA. V gave up 7 bases and J gave up 6 bases; unmatched junction bases: 6. The CDR3 runs to 12 residues. In DNA, the CDR3 is TGTGCCAGCATCGGCGGGGGTCTCGAGCAGTACTTC. It translates to CASIGGGLEQYF.

V and J are TRBV11-2 and TRBJ2-1; D is uncertain. Per the germline V gene, CDR1 is SGHAT and CDR2 is FQNNGV. Trimming shortened V by 5 bases and J by 8 bases, and 10 bases separated the two germline ends. The CDR3 is made up of 12 amino acids. The CDR3 loop reads CASSPPGYEQFF. CDR3 in DNA: TGTGCCAGCAGCCCTCCTGGCTATGAGCAGTTCTTC.

This clone was counted between two and nine times. V usage is TRBV7-9 and J usage is TRBJ2-7, with a possible D match to TRBD1 (6 bases). V lost 5 bases, J lost 4 bases, and 18 bases lay in between. This CDR3 is built from 15 residues. In germline, CDR1 is SEHNR, CDR2 FQNEAQ (reference sequence). CDR3 bases: TGTGCCAGCAGCGGGGGCGTCGTAAGCATTTACGAGCAGTACTTC. Translating gives CASSGGVVSIYEQYF.

This clone turned up a few times. The rearrangement uses TRBV4-1 and TRBJ2-1; no clear D gene. The V and J ends lost 3 bases and 9 bases respectively, with 6 bases between them. The CDR3 totals 11 residues. The germline V gene has CDR1 MGHRA and CDR2 YSYEKL. CDR3 region: CASSHFGEQFF. CDR3 bases: TGCGCCAGCAGCCATTTCGGTGAGCAGTTCTTC.

This clone was seen a handful of times. The rearrangement uses TRBV2 and TRBJ2-1, with a possible D match to TRBD2 (5 bases). This CDR3 contains 15 residues. CDR1 and CDR2 from the germline V gene are SNHLY and FYNNEI. Trimming stripped 1 base from V and 0 bases from J, with 7 bases between. CDR3 loop: CASSEVGNSYNEQFF. CDR3 sequence (DNA): TGTGCCAGCAGTGAAGTCGGGAACTCCTACAATGAGCAGTTCTTC.

V is TRBV29-1 and J is TRBJ1-2, with 10 bases matching TRBD1. The germline CDR1 and CDR2 sequences are SQVTM and ANQGSEA. V shed 3 bases, J shed 7 bases, and the junction held 8 bases outside the gene matches. The CDR3 is 14 amino acids. The CDR3 DNA is TGCAGCGTTGATCCAGGGACAGGGGCGTCTGGCTACACCTTC. This codes for CSVDPGTGASGYTF.

The chain employs TRBV18 and TRBJ2-7; 8 bases line up with TRBD1. The CDR3 length is 17 residues. The trim removed 4 bases at V and 2 bases at J, leaving 13 bases unmatched. Germline V gives CDR1 KGHSH, CDR2 LQKENI. The CDR3 DNA follows: TGTGCCAGCTCACTCACGCGCGGACAGGGATATACCTACGAGCAGTACTTC. This codes for CASSLTRGQGYTYEQYF.

This clone was seen more than once but under ten times. The chain employs TRBV7-2 and TRBJ2-3, with TRBD1 identical over 7 bases. V was pared by 2 bases and J by 10 bases, with 9 bases of the junction left unmatched. Per germline, CDR1 SGHTA and CDR2 FQGNSA. The CDR3 totals 14 residues. The CDR3 region is CASSLTGALQAQYF. The CDR3 region has the DNA TGTGCCAGCAGCTTAACAGGGGCCCTCCAGGCGCAGTATTTT.

There are a few counts of this clone. The V gene is TRBV14, the J gene TRBJ2-3; D uncertain. The V gene lost 6 bases and the J gene lost 5 bases, with 12 bases spanning the gap. The CDR3 extends over 13 amino acids. CDR1 is SGHDN and CDR2 is FVKESK in the germline V gene. The CDR3, as DNA: TGTGCCAGCAGTCTTTCGTGGGGAGATACGCAGTATTTT. It codes for CASSLSWGDTQYF. Based on the CDR3 plus reference TRBV14 and TRBJ2-3, the full variable domain is EAGVTQFPSHSVIEKGQTVTLRCDPISGHDNLYWYRRVMGKEIKFLLHFVKESKQDESGMPNNRFLAERTGGTYSTLKVQPAELEDSGVYFCASSLSWGDTQYFGPGTRLTVL.

The chain recombines TRBV12-5 with TRBJ1-2; D unresolved. Trimming pared 0 bases from V and 3 bases from J, leaving 8 bases between. This CDR3 spans 14 amino acids. Per germline, CDR1 LGHNT and CDR2 FRNRAP. The CDR3 loop is CASGLVRRDYGYTF. The CDR3 nucleotides are TGTGCTAGTGGTTTGGTAAGACGGGACTATGGCTACACCTTC.

V usage is TRBV5-5 and J usage is TRBJ1-1; D not certain. Looked up from germline, CDR1 is SGHKS and CDR2 is YYEKEE (reference sequence). The germline V and J ends were trimmed by 9 bases and 1 base, with 10 bases remaining between them. The CDR3 is 12 amino acids. CDR3 coding DNA: TGTGCCACCTCGTGGGAGAACACTGAAGCTTTCTTT. Amino acids: CATSWENTEAFF.

This rearrangement joins TRBV6-6 to TRBJ1-1, with 8 bases that match TRBD1. Germline V lookup: CDR1 MNHNY, CDR2 SVGAGI (reference sequence). This CDR3 has 14 residues. J was trimmed by 7 bases and V by 6 bases; bases with no gene match: 10. In nucleotides, the CDR3 is TGTGCCAGCAGGAACCCCGGGACAGGTAGTGAAGCTTTCTTT. It encodes CASRNPGTGSEAFF.

This sequence joins TRBV6-4 and TRBJ2-5; D call uncertain. The V gene's germline CDR1 is MRHNA and CDR2 SNTAGT. The CDR3 sequence is 15 residues long. The V end lost 5 bases, the J end lost 1 base, and 14 bases lay between the germline ends. The CDR3 reads CASSPPAAPQETQYF. The CDR3 DNA reads TGTGCCAGCAGTCCCCCGGCAGCGCCCCAAGAGACCCAGTACTTC.

This clone was picked up one time. The J gene is TRBJ2-1, the V gene TRBV5-6, with 9 bases fitting TRBD1. Germline values: CDR1 SGHDT, CDR2 YYEEEE. This CDR3 is built from 15 residues. The ends lost 5 bases at V and 6 bases at J; junction bases unmatched: 9. CDR3 sequence reads: CASSHPGQGINEQFF. The DNA of the CDR3 is TGTGCCAGCAGTCACCCGGGACAGGGTATCAATGAGCAGTTCTTC.

The CDR3 sequence: CASSLLAASGTSYEQYF. The CDR3 DNA reads as TGTGCCAGCAGTTTATTAGCGGCTAGCGGGACCTCCTACGAGCAGTACTTC. V is TRBV27 and J is TRBJ2-7; 9 bases are shared with TRBD2. V dropped 1 base and J dropped 0; count of bases not matched to a gene: 7. This CDR3 has 17 residues. Germline V CDR1 and CDR2: MNHEY, SMNVEV (reference sequence).